Sequencing of this TCR beta chain was carried out in a study of esophageal squamous cell carcinoma under preoperative chemotherapy. Noted time point: before preoperative PTX-NDP chemotherapy. This clonotype was seen only a few times. Antigen unknown. This CDR3 has 14 amino acids. Trimming removed 9 bases from V and 0 bases from J; junction bases left unmatched: 7. The V gene's germline CDR1 is MNHNS and CDR2 SASEGT. The study, taken as a whole, reports: Paclitaxel-nedaplatin therapy caused immediate, substantial clonotype frequency changes. Peripheral T cells migrating into the tumor appeared to partly supply post-treatment tumor-infiltrating lymphocytes. After chemotherapy, TCR diversity rose significantly in peripheral T cells but not in tumor-infiltrating lymphocytes.

TCRdb analysed the PCR reads with MiXCR anew, one entry per CDR3 protein. The data hold 16,000 or so distinct CDR3 sequences, with roughly 66% observed a single time. The specimen was taken from a patient given preoperative chemotherapy. J is TRBJ1-2 and V is TRBV6-1; 7 nucleotides align to TRBD1. This sequence was found in a human donor with esophageal squamous cell carcinoma. The donor label of this sample is uncertain. The CDR3 DNA reads as TGTGCCAGTATCAACAGGGGATCTAACTATGGCTACACCTTC. It encodes CASINRGSNYGYTF.